The rows below give T cell receptor beta chains drawn from one sample of a study of blood T cell repertoires in COVID-19. The repertoire was sequenced with immunoSEQ multiplex PCR; TCRdb's copy has only in-frame clones and lacks some. The table includes around 250,000 clones, about 89% detected once. The sample comprised peripheral blood. These receptors were obtained from a woman aged 60-75 years who had recovered from COVID-19. Both conserved end residues are part of each CDR3. D genes are given only for firm matches. Clone size appears in some rows only: once, few, many, or a class for an expanded clone.

j_call d_call v_call clone_size cdr3_aa cdr3_nt
TRBJ2-3 - TRBV6-5 - CASSYSRRGANYTQYF TGTGCCAGCAGTTACTCGAGACGGGGGGCCAACTATACGCAGTATTTT
TRBJ1-2 - TRBV19 - CASRSTVTRNLGYGYTF TGTGCCAGTAGGTCGACAGTAACCCGGAACCTGGGCTATGGCTACACCTTC
TRBJ1-2 - TRBV6-5 - CASSNPRGGVNGYTF TGTGCCAGCAGTAACCCAAGGGGGGGCGTAAATGGCTACACCTTC
TRBJ1-5 TRBD1 TRBV18 - CASRRDSDQPQHF TGTGCCAGTCGCCGGGACAGCGATCAGCCCCAGCATTTT
TRBJ1-1 - TRBV7-8 - CASSLYGTGSYTEAFF TGTGCCAGCAGCTTATATGGAACAGGGTCATACACTGAAGCTTTCTTT
TRBJ1-6 TRBD1 TRBV11-3 - CASSPRDRDPYNSPLHF TGTGCCAGCAGCCCTCGGGACAGGGACCCCTATAATTCACCCCTCCACTTT
TRBJ1-1 - TRBV4-1 once CASSQTRTEMNTEAFF TGCGCCAGCAGCCAAACCCGGACAGAAATGAACACTGAAGCTTTCTTT
TRBJ2-7 - TRBV27 - CASSFLGAGGFEQYF TGTGCCAGCAGTTTTTTAGGGGCAGGGGGGTTCGAGCAGTACTTC
TRBJ2-1 TRBD1 TRBV11-3 - CASSLRDREGNEQFF TGTGCCAGCAGCCTGCGGGACAGGGAGGGCAATGAGCAGTTCTTC
TRBJ1-3 - TRBV9 - CASSVARASSGNTIYF TGTGCCAGCAGCGTAGCTAGAGCCTCCTCTGGAAACACCATATATTTT
TRBJ2-5 - TRBV5-1 - CASSRGFGEETQYF TGCGCCAGCAGTAGGGGTTTCGGAGAAGAGACCCAGTACTTC
TRBJ2-7 - TRBV15 - CATSRTRGGGTYEQYF TGTGCCACCAGCAGGACACGAGGGGGTGGCACATACGAGCAGTACTTC
TRBJ2-6 - TRBV19 once CASSSISGANVLTF TGTGCCAGTAGTAGTATATCTGGGGCCAACGTCCTGACTTTC
TRBJ2-4 TRBD2 TRBV25-1 - CASRRTTGGIGKNIQYF TGTGCCAGCAGAAGGACTACGGGGGGTATCGGCAAAAACATTCAGTACTTC
TRBJ2-6 TRBD1 TRBV18 - CASSPLLQDRRVSGANVLTF TGTGCCAGCTCACCACTTTTACAGGACAGGCGAGTCTCTGGGGCCAACGTCCTGACTTTC
TRBJ2-3 - TRBV11-2 - CASSLGTFFTDTQYF TGTGCCAGCAGCTTAGGAACATTCTTCACAGATACGCAGTATTTT
TRBJ1-1 TRBD1 TRBV28 - CASSQVAGQGSAGVPTEAFF TGTGCCAGCAGCCAAGTTGCGGGACAGGGAAGTGCGGGGGTGCCCACTGAAGCTTTCTTT
TRBJ2-3 TRBD2 TRBV10-2 - CASSPGLAGVTDTQYF TGCGCCAGCTCTCCGGGACTAGCGGGGGTCACAGATACGCAGTATTTT
TRBJ2-1 TRBD2 TRBV28 - CASSPGGAGLYNEQFF TGTGCCAGCAGTCCAGGTGGAGCGGGGTTGTACAATGAGCAGTTCTTC
TRBJ2-1 - TRBV18 - CASSPRAGSDNEQFF TGTGCCAGCTCACCTAGGGCAGGGTCTGACAATGAGCAGTTCTTC
TRBJ2-6 TRBD1 TRBV5-4 - CASSRGTGNPFTSGANVLTF TGTGCCAGCAGCAGGGGGACAGGGAACCCATTTACCTCTGGGGCCAACGTCCTGACTTTC
TRBJ1-1 - TRBV5-1 - CASSRWADMTEAFF TGCGCCAGCAGCCGTTGGGCAGATATGACTGAAGCTTTCTTT
TRBJ1-1 TRBD1 TRBV24-1 - CATSDSGGTTKAFF TGTGCCACCAGTGATTCAGGGGGCACTACCAAAGCTTTCTTT
TRBJ2-1 - TRBV18 - CASSPQSKTPVYNEQFF TGTGCCAGCTCACCTCAGTCCAAGACACCTGTCTACAATGAGCAGTTCTTC
TRBJ1-1 - TRBV6-1 few CASSYTNPTEAFF TGTGCCAGCAGTTATACAAACCCCACTGAAGCTTTCTTT
TRBJ2-4 - TRBV9 - CASSVGTFEGAKNIQYF TGTGCCAGCAGCGTGGGGACATTTGAGGGTGCCAAAAACATTCAGTACTTC
TRBJ2-3 - TRBV5-1 - CASSLQEGSPTQYF TGCGCCAGCAGCTTACAAGAAGGTAGCCCTACGCAGTATTTT
TRBJ2-7 - TRBV15 - CATSRDQGSYEQYF TGTGCCACCAGCAGAGATCAGGGCAGTTACGAGCAGTACTTC
TRBJ1-4 - TRBV14 - CASSPQRGSGEKLFF TGTGCCAGCAGCCCCCAACGCGGGAGTGGTGAAAAACTGTTTTTT
TRBJ2-1 TRBD1 TRBV24-1 - CATSDSGTGVYNEQFF TGTGCCACCAGTGATTCCGGGACAGGGGTCTACAATGAGCAGTTCTTC
TRBJ2-3 - TRBV3-1/TRBV3-2 - CASSLGGLRTDTQYF TGTGCCAGCAGCCTGGGGGGACTCCGCACAGATACGCAGTATTTT
TRBJ2-7 TRBD2 TRBV10-1 - CASIERGGDEQYF TGCGCCAGCATCGAGCGGGGAGGGGACGAGCAGTACTTC
TRBJ2-3 TRBD2 TRBV5-6 - CASSLVASGSDTQYF TGTGCCAGCAGCTTGGTGGCTAGCGGGTCAGATACGCAGTATTTT
TRBJ1-1 - TRBV7-2 once CASSHPTGGWTEAFF TGTGCCAGCAGCCACCCGACGGGGGGTTGGACTGAAGCTTTCTTT
TRBJ2-7 TRBD1 TRBV19 - CASGPGQGAYEQYF TGTGCCAGTGGACCGGGACAGGGGGCCTACGAGCAGTACTTC
TRBJ1-2 TRBD1 TRBV27 - CASATWGQGSYGYTF TGTGCCAGCGCTACCTGGGGACAGGGAAGTTATGGCTACACCTTC
TRBJ1-5 - TRBV5-6 - CASSLGAQGNQPQHF TGTGCCAGCAGCTTGGGGGCGCAGGGTAATCAGCCCCAGCATTTT
TRBJ1-1 - TRBV13 - CASSYQRTVVRAEAFF TGTGCCAGCAGCTACCAGAGGACAGTAGTCCGCGCTGAAGCTTTCTTT
TRBJ2-5 - TRBV9 - CASSADTGALQETQYF TGTGCCAGCAGCGCAGACACTGGGGCGCTTCAAGAGACCCAGTACTTC
TRBJ2-7 - TRBV5-5 - CASSHSPSYEQYF TGTGCCAGCAGCCACTCTCCCTCCTACGAGCAGTACTTC
TRBJ2-7 TRBD2 TRBV13 - CASSLYGGAYEQYF TGTGCCAGCAGCTTATACGGGGGGGCCTACGAGCAGTACTTC